This T cell receptor beta chain was identified in a study of blood T cell repertoires in COVID-19. Germline CDR1 is SGHNT and CDR2 is YYREEE (reference sequence). V lost 4 bases and J 3 bases, leaving 15 bases between the germline ends. The CDR3 consists of 15 residues. Clones were sequenced by immunoSEQ multiplex PCR, and TCRdb holds only the in-frame ones, with some missing. The sample includes over 20,000 clones, about 85% of them seen just once. This clonotype originated in a man over 45 with active or convalescent COVID-19. Sequencing was done on a sample of peripheral blood. The rearrangement joins TRBV5-4 to TRBJ2-3, with TRBD2 as a possible D gene (6 bases). CDR3 region: CASSQIEAGTDTQYF. In nucleotides, the CDR3 is TGTGCCAGCAGCCAGATAGAGGCGGGGACAGATACGCAGTATTTT.